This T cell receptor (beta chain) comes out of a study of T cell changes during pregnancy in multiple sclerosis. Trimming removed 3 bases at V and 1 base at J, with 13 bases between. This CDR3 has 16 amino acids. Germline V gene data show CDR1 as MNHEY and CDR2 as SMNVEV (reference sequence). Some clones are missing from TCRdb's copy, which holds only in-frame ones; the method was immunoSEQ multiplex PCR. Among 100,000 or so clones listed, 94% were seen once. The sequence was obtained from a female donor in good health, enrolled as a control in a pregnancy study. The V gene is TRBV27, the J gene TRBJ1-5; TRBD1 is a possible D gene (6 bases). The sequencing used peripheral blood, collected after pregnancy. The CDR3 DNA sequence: TGTGCCAGCAGTTTCAGGGGTAGAGGCAGCAATCAGCCCCAGCATTTT. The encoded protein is CASSFRGRGSNQPQHF.